These T cell receptor beta chains were read from a single sample in a study of shared T cell receptors in the human thymus. Generated by immunoSEQ multiplex PCR, the TCRdb table keeps only in-frame clones and is missing some. The table lists 720,000 or so clones, around 85% of them singletons. The same specimen was also included in a second study, on human thymus T cells.

Sequences were obtained from thymocytes. The receptors derive from a girl in the first two years of life with a congenital heart defect. Both conserved end residues are part of each CDR3. A D gene is named only where the DNA matches it firmly. The size of a clone is reported for some rows only, either as once, few or many, or as a class for expanded clones.

V: TRBV20-1; size: NA; D: NA; J: TRBJ2-7; DNA: TGCAGTGCCAACAGGGTAGGAGAGCAGTACTTC; CDR3: CSANRVGEQYF
V: TRBV15; size: NA; D: TRBD1; J: TRBJ1-5; DNA: TGTGCCACCAGCAGAGATTCCCGGGACAGGGAAAGCAATCAGCCCCAGCATTTT; CDR3: CATSRDSRDRESNQPQHF
V: TRBV11-2; size: once; D: NA; J: TRBJ1-1; DNA: TGTGCCAGCAGCTTAAGGGGGGCGGGAGGTTATGACACTGAAGCTTTCTTT; CDR3: CASSLRGAGGYDTEAFF
V: TRBV20-1; size: NA; D: NA; J: TRBJ1-1; DNA: TGCAGTGCTGGTCGCAGGACTGAAGCTTTCTTT; CDR3: CSAGRRTEAFF
V: TRBV7-6; size: NA; D: NA; J: TRBJ1-1; DNA: TGTGCCAGCAGCTTAACGTCTACCCCGGGACATGAGGACACTGAAGCTTTCTTT; CDR3: CASSLTSTPGHEDTEAFF
V: TRBV7-9; size: NA; D: NA; J: TRBJ2-7; DNA: TGTGCCAGCAGCTTAACCAGGGGAGTCTACGAGCAGTACTTC; CDR3: CASSLTRGVYEQYF
V: TRBV29-1; size: NA; D: TRBD1; J: TRBJ1-1; DNA: TGCAGCGTTGAGAGTGCCAGGGGGCCAGGTCTGAACACTGAAGCTTTCTTT; CDR3: CSVESARGPGLNTEAFF
V: TRBV4-2; size: NA; D: NA; J: TRBJ1-2; DNA: TGTGCCAGCAGCGCAGGGGCCAGGGGCGGCTACACCTTC; CDR3: CASSAGARGGYTF
V: TRBV2; size: once; D: TRBD1; J: TRBJ1-2; DNA: TGTGCCAGCAGTCCTCGGACAGGGGGCATCCTTCCGGTTGGCTACACCTTC; CDR3: CASSPRTGGILPVGYTF
V: TRBV2; size: NA; D: TRBD2; J: TRBJ2-3; DNA: TGTGCCAGCAGTGGACTAGCGGGGGGGGCTAGCACAGATACGCAGTATTTT; CDR3: CASSGLAGGASTDTQYF
V: TRBV5-1; size: NA; D: TRBD1; J: TRBJ1-2; DNA: TGCGCCAGTACCTCTACAGGGGACAGCTACACCTTC; CDR3: CASTSTGDSYTF
V: TRBV4-3; size: few; D: NA; J: TRBJ2-7; DNA: TGCGCCAGCAGCCAAGATGAGGGCCGGGCCTACGAGCAGTACTTC; CDR3: CASSQDEGRAYEQYF
V: TRBV5-4; size: NA; D: NA; J: TRBJ1-2; DNA: TGTGCCAGCACCCTGGGGCAGGGCACCTATGGCTACACCTTC; CDR3: CASTLGQGTYGYTF
V: TRBV27; size: once; D: NA; J: TRBJ2-7; DNA: TGTGCCAGCAGTTTAACTGCCGCGGGGTGGTCTCACGAGCAGTACTTC; CDR3: CASSLTAAGWSHEQYF
V: TRBV5-6; size: few; D: TRBD2; J: TRBJ2-7; DNA: TGTGCCAGCAGCTTGGTTCATAGCGGGGATACCCCCCCCTACGAGCAGTACTTC; CDR3: CASSLVHSGDTPPYEQYF
V: TRBV5-5; size: NA; D: TRBD1; J: TRBJ1-2; DNA: TGTGCCAGCAGCTTGCGATGGGACAGGGGGCGTGGCTACACCTTC; CDR3: CASSLRWDRGRGYTF
V: TRBV6-1; size: NA; D: TRBD1; J: TRBJ1-5; DNA: TGTGCCAGCAGTGGACAGGGGTACAATCAGCCCCAGCATTTT; CDR3: CASSGQGYNQPQHF
V: TRBV6-5; size: NA; D: NA; J: TRBJ2-7; DNA: TGTGCCAGCAGTTACTCTCCAGACTCCTACGAGCAGTACTTC; CDR3: CASSYSPDSYEQYF
V: TRBV10-1; size: few; D: TRBD2; J: TRBJ2-1; DNA: TGCGCCAGCAGTGATGCTAGCGGGGTGTACAATGAGCAGTTCTTC; CDR3: CASSDASGVYNEQFF
V: TRBV14; size: once; D: TRBD2; J: TRBJ2-7; DNA: TGTGCCAGCAGCCAAGATGGGGGGGGACCATGCGCCCGACCCTACGAGCAGTACTTC; CDR3: CASSQDGGGPCARPYEQYF
V: TRBV27; size: NA; D: NA; J: TRBJ1-2; DNA: TGTGCCAGCAGACCGAACACCTTCTATGGCTACACCTTC; CDR3: CASRPNTFYGYTF
V: TRBV13; size: NA; D: NA; J: TRBJ1-4; DNA: TGTGCCAGCAGCTTAAGGGGTAGTACTAATGAAAAACTGTTTTTT; CDR3: CASSLRGSTNEKLFF
V: TRBV19; size: NA; D: NA; J: TRBJ1-1; DNA: TGTGCCAGCGGGGGGGTGAAGACTGAAGCTTTCTTT; CDR3: CASGGVKTEAFF
V: TRBV29-1; size: once; D: NA; J: TRBJ1-2; DNA: TGCAGGCCTTCATCGGGGGGGGGCGGTGGCTATGGCTACACCTTC; CDR3: CRPSSGGGGGYGYTF
V: TRBV7-2; size: NA; D: NA; J: TRBJ2-2; DNA: TGTGCCAGCAGCTTAGCAAGGGGCAGCGGGGAGCTGTTTTTT; CDR3: CASSLARGSGELFF
V: TRBV10-1; size: few; D: NA; J: TRBJ2-1; DNA: TGCGCCAGCAGTGCGGGACACCTTTACAATGAGCAGTTCTTC; CDR3: CASSAGHLYNEQFF
V: TRBV5-6; size: NA; D: TRBD1; J: TRBJ1-1; DNA: TGTGCCAGCAGCTTCTTGACAGGGCTTATGTCGAACACTGAAGCTTTCTTT; CDR3: CASSFLTGLMSNTEAFF
V: TRBV11-2; size: NA; D: NA; J: TRBJ1-1; DNA: TGTGCCAGCAGCTTCCGGACAGCGAACACTGAAGCTTTCTTT; CDR3: CASSFRTANTEAFF
V: TRBV5-1; size: NA; D: TRBD2; J: TRBJ2-7; DNA: TGTGCCAGCAGCCTCAGGACTAGCGATCACGAGCAGTACTTC; CDR3: CASSLRTSDHEQYF
V: TRBV19; size: NA; D: TRBD1; J: TRBJ1-5; DNA: TGTGCCAGTCGGGACAGGGGGTCTTATCAGCCCCAGCATTTT; CDR3: CASRDRGSYQPQHF
V: TRBV4-1; size: NA; D: NA; J: TRBJ2-1; DNA: TGCGCCAGCAGCCCGGGACTTCCTGATATATACAATGAGCAGTTCTTC; CDR3: CASSPGLPDIYNEQFF
V: TRBV9; size: NA; D: NA; J: TRBJ1-2; DNA: TGTGCCAGCAGCGTAGGACAGCGCTACACCTTC; CDR3: CASSVGQRYTF
V: TRBV6-6; size: NA; D: NA; J: TRBJ1-3; DNA: TGTGCCAGCAGTTATAAGACACCTGGAAACACCATATATTTT; CDR3: CASSYKTPGNTIYF
V: TRBV27; size: NA; D: TRBD1; J: TRBJ2-7; DNA: TGTGCCAGCAGTTTTGCAGGGGGCGGTTACGAGCAGTACTTC; CDR3: CASSFAGGGYEQYF
V: TRBV14; size: NA; D: NA; J: TRBJ2-5; DNA: TGTGCCAGCAGCCAAGAGAGACTTCCGGAGACCCAGTACTTC; CDR3: CASSQERLPETQYF
V: TRBV5-1; size: NA; D: NA; J: TRBJ1-3; DNA: TGCGCCAGCAGCTTGGGACAGTTCTCTGGAAACACCATATATTTT; CDR3: CASSLGQFSGNTIYF
V: TRBV27; size: NA; D: TRBD1; J: TRBJ1-1; DNA: TGTGCCAGCGCCGGGACAGGGAGTCCTGTAGCTTTCTTT; CDR3: CASAGTGSPVAFF
V: TRBV5-5; size: once; D: TRBD1; J: TRBJ1-1; DNA: TGTGCCAGCAGCTTGATCGGGGACAGGGGAAGGCTGAACACTGAAGCTTTCTTT; CDR3: CASSLIGDRGRLNTEAFF
V: TRBV29-1; size: few; D: TRBD1; J: TRBJ2-1; DNA: TGCAGCGTTGCCTCCCCCCCGGGACAGGGGGCACGTGAGGTCTACAATGAGCAGTTCTTC; CDR3: CSVASPPGQGAREVYNEQFF
V: TRBV2; size: NA; D: NA; J: TRBJ1-6; DNA: TGTGCCAGCAGTGAACGCCGGTATAATTCACCCCTCCACTTT; CDR3: CASSERRYNSPLHF
V: TRBV2; size: NA; D: NA; J: TRBJ2-1; DNA: TGTGCCAGCCGGGGTAGCGGAGCTTTACGGGAGCAGTTCTTC; CDR3: CASRGSGALREQFF
V: TRBV2; size: NA; D: TRBD1; J: TRBJ2-7; DNA: TGTGCCAGCAGTCCGGACAGGGACGAGCAGTACTTC; CDR3: CASSPDRDEQYF
V: TRBV4-2; size: NA; D: TRBD2; J: TRBJ2-4; DNA: TGTGCCAGCAGCCAGAAAGGGTCCGGACTAGCGGATAAACTAGCCAAAAACATTCAGTACTTC; CDR3: CASSQKGSGLADKLAKNIQYF
V: TRBV13; size: once; D: NA; J: TRBJ1-2; DNA: TGTGCCAGCAGCTTAGAGTTGGGTCCCGGGAACTATGGCTACACCTTC; CDR3: CASSLELGPGNYGYTF
V: TRBV28; size: NA; D: NA; J: TRBJ1-1; DNA: TGTGCCAGCAGTTTATCCGGGGAAGCTTTCTTT; CDR3: CASSLSGEAFF
V: TRBV9; size: NA; D: TRBD2; J: TRBJ2-1; DNA: TGTGCCAGCAGCGTAGCCCCGACTAGCGGGGGGACAAACACTAACAATGAGCAGTTCTTC; CDR3: CASSVAPTSGGTNTNNEQFF
V: TRBV6-1; size: NA; D: NA; J: TRBJ2-1; DNA: TGTGCCACCCGGGACATCCGGGCAAGGGATGAGCAGTTCTTC; CDR3: CATRDIRARDEQFF
V: TRBV11-2; size: once; D: NA; J: TRBJ2-3; DNA: TGTGCCAGCAGCTTAGGGCGAGGTACGCAGTATTTT; CDR3: CASSLGRGTQYF
V: TRBV28; size: NA; D: TRBD1; J: TRBJ1-5; DNA: TGTGCCAGCAGTCCACACCCGCGACAGGGAGTCGACAATCAGCCCCAGCATTTT; CDR3: CASSPHPRQGVDNQPQHF
V: TRBV7-8; size: NA; D: NA; J: TRBJ1-4; DNA: TGTGCCAGCAGCCCTGACAGCCTTAATGAAAAACTGTTTTTT; CDR3: CASSPDSLNEKLFF
V: TRBV5-6; size: few; D: TRBD1; J: TRBJ2-1; DNA: TGTGCCAGCAGCTCTCCAGACAGGGGCCACTACAATGAGCAGTTCTTC; CDR3: CASSSPDRGHYNEQFF
V: TRBV9; size: NA; D: TRBD1; J: TRBJ2-7; DNA: TGTGCCAGCAGCGTAGGATCCCCTCGGGACAGGGTCGACGAGCAGTACTTC; CDR3: CASSVGSPRDRVDEQYF
V: TRBV4-3; size: NA; D: TRBD1; J: TRBJ2-4; DNA: TGCGCCAGCAGCCAAGATCGGCGAGGAAGGACAGGGCCCAAAAACATTCAGTACTTC; CDR3: CASSQDRRGRTGPKNIQYF